The present T cell receptor beta chain was sequenced within a study of blood T cell repertoires in COVID-19. Whole-study context: COVID-19 samples from acute and convalescent phases originated in the United States, Italy and Spain.

Source study methods: Reference gene primer amplification in the assay estimated nucleated cell counts. Only in-frame clones appear in the TCRdb table, and some are missing; sequencing was by immunoSEQ multiplex PCR. V, J and clone size reflect that table, while D and trimming were determined from the DNA. The repertoire holds a few hundred thousand clones, over 75% seen once, with more than 8.5% in the top ten. Seattle patients were enrolled during active infection and followed longitudinally. The CDR3 consists of 15 residues. V was clipped by 4 bases and J by 4 bases, with 17 bases between them. Per germline, CDR1 SGHNT and CDR2 YYREEE (reference sequence).

Specimen: peripheral blood. The rearrangement joins TRBV5-4 to TRBJ1-2, with no clear D. This TCR came from a woman in her seventies with COVID-19, enrolled during active disease. CDR3 coding DNA: TGTGCCAGCAGCCCGGATCAACAGCCCCTCTATGGCTACACCTTC. Amino acid sequence: CASSPDQQPLYGYTF.